The 30 T cell receptor beta chains below all came from one sample that was sequenced in a study of early T cells in non-severe SARS-CoV-2 infection. MiXCR, applied by TCRdb to the 5' RACE reads, yields one record per CDR3 protein. This sample has around 76,000 distinct CDR3 sequences, with 12% found just once. The specimen was whole blood. Receptor source: an adult who was a healthcare worker with PCR-confirmed SARS-CoV-2 infection or an uninfected control (not recorded which).

The chain uses TRBV27 and TRBJ2-1; D remains unclear. Trimming stripped 5 bases from V and 2 bases from J, with 13 bases between. The CDR3 covers 15 residues. Per germline, CDR1 MNHEY and CDR2 SMNVEV (reference sequence). This CDR3 reads CASSGRMPPYNEQFF. CDR3 sequence (DNA): TGTGCCAGCAGTGGCCGGATGCCTCCCTACAATGAGCAGTTCTTC.

The gene calls are TRBV2 and TRBJ2-5; D tentatively reads TRBD1 or TRBD2 (5 bases each). The CDR3 loop spans 17 amino acids. V was cut by 4 bases and J by 1 base, with 19 bases left in between. Germline CDR1 reads SNHLY; CDR2 reads FYNNEI. In nucleotides, the CDR3 is TGTGCCAGCAGTGTTGGGGCACCCGGGGACCTCCAAGAGACCCAGTACTTC. Protein sequence: CASSVGAPGDLQETQYF.

The chain employs TRBV10-2 and TRBJ1-5; D uncertain. The CDR3 length is 12 residues. The germline CDR1 and CDR2 sequences are WSHSY and SAAADI. The ends were cut back, 3 bases at V and 2 bases at J, with 2 bases in the middle. The CDR3 region has the DNA TGCGCCAGCAGTGAAGGCAATCAGCCCCAGCATTTT. Translating it yields CASSEGNQPQHF.

This clonotype was seen more than once but under ten times. V usage is TRBV20-1 and J usage is TRBJ1-3; D call uncertain. Germline V CDR1 and CDR2: DFQATT, SNEGSKA (reference sequence). The V end lost 3 bases, the J end lost 0 bases, and 9 bases lay between the germline ends. This CDR3 is built from 14 residues. In DNA form, the CDR3 reads TGCAGTGCTAGTTTCTCGGGCTCTGGAAACACCATATATTTT. Translating gives CSASFSGSGNTIYF.

J is TRBJ2-3 and V is TRBV12-3 or TRBV12-4; tentatively, D is TRBD1 or TRBD2 (5 bases each). The CDR3 consists of 17 residues. The V and J ends lost 6 bases and 9 bases respectively, with 28 bases between them. The CDR3 nucleotides are TGTGCCAGCAGCCCCGTGCAGGCCGAGGGGCTGGGGTTAACGCAGTATTTT. This encodes CASSPVQAEGLGLTQYF.

In its sample, this clonotype was seen many times. This sequence joins TRBV5-1 and TRBJ2-7, with TRBD1 matching over 9 bases. The CDR3 has 14 residues. J gave up 6 bases and V 3 bases, and 7 bases lay outside the gene matches. Germline loops: CDR1 SGHRS, CDR2 YFSETQ. The CDR3 DNA sequence: TGCGCCAGCAGCTCGGGACAGGGCGGGGGCGAGCAGTACTTC. Its protein is CASSSGQGGGEQYF.

The sample holds many counts of this clonotype. The V and J genes are TRBV6-5 and TRBJ2-3, with D perhaps TRBD2 (5 bases). Trimming took off 0 bases at V and 4 bases at J, with 5 bases between the two ends. This CDR3 comprises 13 residues. Germline V CDR1 and CDR2: MNHEY, SVGAGI. Here the CDR3 reads CASSYSRADTQYF. The CDR3 DNA follows: TGTGCCAGCAGTTACTCGAGGGCAGATACGCAGTATTTT.

Ten or more counts support this clonotype. V gene TRBV6-2 or TRBV6-3 combines with J gene TRBJ2-2; possible D gene TRBD2, 5 bases. V lost 6 bases and J lost 5, with 16 bases in between. Germline CDR1 reads MNHEY; CDR2 reads SVGEGT. CDR3 length: 15 residues. CDR3 sequence (DNA): TGTGCCAGCAGCCAGGACCCTCGAGGGACCGGGGAGCTGTTTTTT. This sequence encodes CASSQDPRGTGELFF.

The V and J genes are TRBV25-1 and TRBJ2-5, with 8 bases fitting TRBD2. With V trimmed by 4 bases and J by 1 base, 8 bases remained unmatched. Germline V gives CDR1 MGHDK, CDR2 SYGVNS. The length of the CDR3 is 16 residues. CDR3 nucleotide sequence: TGTGCCAGCAGTGGCTATAGCGGGGCGATCCAAGAGACCCAGTACTTC. Protein sequence: CASSGYSGAIQETQYF. The variable domain in full, completed from reference TRBV25-1 and TRBJ2-5, reads EADIYQTPRYLVIGTGKKITLECSQTMGHDKMYWYQQDPGMELHLIHYSYGVNSTEKGDLSSESTVSRIRTEHFPLTLESARPSHTSQYLCASSGYSGAIQETQYFGPGTRLLVL.

This clonotype occurred a few times. The chain couples TRBV12-2 to TRBJ1-1; the table's D call, TRBD1, was not checked against the DNA. TRBV12-2 represents a pseudogene. The CDR3 spans 18 residues. The CDR3, as DNA: TGTGCAAGTCCATTTAGCGGGGAGGACAGGGCCGGAGTCTCTGAAGCTTTCTTT. Protein: CASPFSGEDRAGVSEAFF.

Only a few counts were recorded for this clonotype. V is TRBV6-1 and J is TRBJ2-3; D is unresolved. Germline V gives CDR1 MNHNS, CDR2 SASEGT. This CDR3 is built from 14 residues. V was cut by 3 bases and J by 8 bases, with 15 bases left in between. CDR3: CASSDSPLTGTQYF. CDR3 coding DNA: TGTGCCAGCAGTGACAGTCCCCTCACGGGTACGCAGTATTTT.

This clonotype was observed at least ten times. This chain connects TRBV4-1 to TRBJ2-7, with 9 bases identical to TRBD1. The CDR3 contains 14 residues. Per germline, CDR1 MGHRA and CDR2 YSYEKL. Trimming took 4 bases from V and 5 from J; bases not matched to a gene: 6. Written as DNA, the CDR3 is TGCGCCAGCAGCCCCCGGGACAGGGTCCACGAGCAGTACTTC. This encodes CASSPRDRVHEQYF.

The genes are TRBV10-1 and TRBJ2-3; D is ambiguous. This CDR3 region has 14 residues. The V gene's germline CDR1 is WNHNN and CDR2 SYGVQD (reference sequence). Trimming removed 0 bases at V and 3 bases at J, with 7 bases between. The CDR3 region is CASSESLRTDTQYF. CDR3 bases: TGCGCCAGCAGTGAGTCATTAAGGACAGATACGCAGTATTTT.

This clonotype was found a few times. The chain links TRBV27 to TRBJ2-7; tentative D call: TRBD1 (6 bases). Germline values: CDR1 MNHEY, CDR2 SMNVEV (reference sequence). This CDR3 spans 14 amino acids. V was cut by 3 bases and J by 1 base, with 10 bases left in between. The CDR3 coding sequence is TGTGCCAGCAGTTTGCAGCAGGGGTCCTACGAGCAGTACTTC. It yields the protein CASSLQQGSYEQYF.

This clonotype was detected only a few times. V gene TRBV28 combines with J gene TRBJ2-7, with 8 positions matching TRBD2. V was pared by 11 bases and J by 3 bases, with 18 bases of the junction left unmatched. Looked up from germline, CDR1 is MDHEN and CDR2 is SYDVKM. CDR3 length equals 16 residues. As DNA, the CDR3 is TGTGCCGCCAATCCCGGGGGGGGGTCCGGGTTCTACGAGCAGTACTTC. Its translation: CAANPGGGSGFYEQYF.

The chain couples TRBV10-3 to TRBJ1-5; D remains ambiguous. The length of the CDR3 is 16 residues. CDR1 and CDR2 from the germline V gene are ENHRY and SYGVKD. V was clipped by 2 bases and J by 0 bases, with 11 bases between them. The CDR3, as DNA: TGTGCCATCAGTGAGGAATGGGGAGGTAGCAATCAGCCCCAGCATTTT. This gives the protein CAISEEWGGSNQPQHF.

This clonotype was seen more than once but under ten times. DNA for the CDR3: TGCAGCGCCCTCCGGGGACAGGAGGGAAACACCATATATTTT. Translated, it gives CSALRGQEGNTIYF. The chain is built from TRBV29-1 and TRBJ1-3, with 8 positions matching TRBD1. Germline assignment: CDR1 SQVTM and CDR2 ANQGSEA. V shed 7 bases, J shed 4 bases, and the junction held 9 bases outside the gene matches. The CDR3 is made up of 14 amino acids.

This sequence joins TRBV28 and TRBJ2-3; TRBD2 matches 8 bases. The V gene end was trimmed by 1 base and the J gene end by 0 bases; junction bases not matched to a gene: 6. Looked up from germline, CDR1 is MDHEN and CDR2 is SYDVKM. This CDR3 has 17 amino acids. CDR3 coding DNA: TGTGCCAGCAGTTTATTTCCGGCGGGAGGAAGCACAGATACGCAGTATTTT. Its protein is CASSLFPAGGSTDTQYF.

The table lists this clonotype with a few counts. This chain links TRBV28 with TRBJ2-2, with 14 bases fitting TRBD2. The CDR3 extends over 18 amino acids. The V segment lost 4 bases and the J segment 5 bases; nucleotides outside the gene matches: 9. Germline CDR1 and CDR2: MDHEN and SYDVKM. CDR3 residues: CASSSTSGRAFLTGELFF. The CDR3 DNA sequence: TGTGCCAGCAGTTCGACTAGCGGGAGGGCCTTTCTTACCGGGGAGCTGTTTTTT.

This clonotype showed up many times. This chain joins TRBV29-1 and TRBJ1-1; 9 bases align to TRBD1. Losses at the gene ends were 7 bases for V and 4 bases for J; bases not matched to a gene: 10. The CDR3 loop spans 14 amino acids. CDR1 SQVTM and CDR2 ANQGSEA come from the germline V gene. The CDR3 loop is CSAVPLTGGTEAFF. DNA for the CDR3: TGCAGCGCCGTTCCTTTGACAGGGGGCACTGAAGCTTTCTTT.

This clonotype was observed a few times. This chain connects TRBV5-1 to TRBJ2-3; 10 bases fit TRBD2. V trimming: 4 bases; J trimming: 7 bases; junction bases outside the gene matches: 9. The length of the CDR3 is 15 residues. Germline V gene sequence: CDR1 SGHRS, CDR2 YFSETQ. For the CDR3, the DNA is TGCGCCAGCAGCACCTCTAGCGGGAGTAGAAATACGCAGTATTTT. This encodes CASSTSSGSRNTQYF.

This clonotype was counted many times. The chain recombines TRBV7-8 with TRBJ2-6; D gene unclear. The CDR3 runs to 18 residues. V dropped 5 bases and J dropped 0 bases, with 17 bases sitting between them. The germline gives CDR1 SGHVS, CDR2 FQNEAQ. The chain's CDR3 is CASSASRPLASGANVLTF. The DNA of the CDR3 is TGTGCCAGCAGCGCATCCCGGCCTCTCGCCTCTGGGGCCAACGTCCTGACTTTC.

The chain has TRBV7-3 and TRBJ2-1, with 8 nucleotides matching TRBD2. The CDR3 is made up of 15 amino acids. J lost 8 bases, V lost 5 bases, and 11 bases had no gene match. CDR1 SGHTA and CDR2 FQGTGA come from the germline V gene. The CDR3 DNA reads as TGTGCCAGCAGCCCTACCCGGGAGGGCCTTGATGAGCAGTTCTTC. Its translation is CASSPTREGLDEQFF.

The table lists this clonotype with a few counts. The chain links TRBV10-3 to TRBJ2-3; D gene uncertain. V was shortened by 4 bases and J by 6 bases, with 17 bases between the two germline ends. CDR3 length: 15 residues. Germline V lookup: CDR1 ENHRY, CDR2 SYGVKD. CDR3: CAISGAATFKDTQYF. CDR3 DNA sequence: TGTGCCATCAGTGGCGCCGCGACGTTCAAGGATACGCAGTATTTT.

This clonotype was recorded many times. CDR3 DNA: TGCGCCAGCAGCTTGGGCCTCGGGACCATATACAATGAGCAGTTCTTC. This gives the protein CASSLGLGTIYNEQFF. The chain recombines TRBV5-1 with TRBJ2-1, with D possibly called TRBD1 or TRBD2 (5 bases each). Trimming took off 0 bases at V and 4 bases at J, with 14 bases between the two ends. CDR3 length equals 16 residues. Germline CDR1 SGHRS, CDR2 YFSETQ.

The chain uses TRBV2 and TRBJ1-6, with a weak D call TRBD1 (5 bases). The CDR3 extends over 16 amino acids. CDR1 is SNHLY, CDR2 FYNNEI, per germline. The ends were cut back, 4 bases at V and 8 bases at J, with 18 bases in the middle. In DNA, the CDR3 is TGTGCCAGCAGTGCCCCGACGGGGGGATTTGATTCACCCCTCCACTTT. This encodes CASSAPTGGFDSPLHF.

This clonotype was counted ten times or more. The rearrangement links TRBV4-2 to TRBJ2-3, with 8 positions matching TRBD2. V dropped 4 bases and J dropped 7; count of bases not matched to a gene: 13. Germline assignment: CDR1 LGHNA and CDR2 YNFKEQ. CDR3 length equals 16 residues. The CDR3 DNA sequence: TGTGCCAGCAGCCCGGTGGTAGCGGGAAGCCCTAATACGCAGTATTTT. Amino acid sequence: CASSPVVAGSPNTQYF.

This clonotype was counted at least ten times. The V and J genes are TRBV7-2 and TRBJ2-1, with 8 bases lining up with TRBD2. Germline CDR1 reads SGHTA; CDR2 reads FQGNSA. Trimming took 3 bases from V and 9 from J; bases not matched to a gene: 10. The CDR3 spans 15 residues. CDR3 region: CASSFSGATPGEQFF. CDR3 bases: TGTGCCAGCAGCTTTAGCGGGGCCACCCCAGGTGAGCAGTTCTTC. The entire variable domain, with the rest obtained from reference TRBV7-2 and TRBJ2-1, is as follows: GAGVSQSPSNKVTEKGKDVELRCDPISGHTALYWYRQSLGQGLEFLIYFQGNSAPDKSGLPSDRFSAERTGGSVSTLTIQRTQQEDSAVYLCASSFSGATPGEQFFGPGTRLTVL.

This clonotype was picked up many times. The chain couples TRBV5-1 to TRBJ2-5; TRBD1 matches at 7 bases. The V gene end was trimmed by 0 bases and the J gene end by 2 bases; junction bases not matched to a gene: 4. The CDR3 length is 15 residues. The germline V gene has CDR1 SGHRS and CDR2 YFSETQ. The CDR3 loop reads CASSLARQGQETQYF. In DNA form, the CDR3 reads TGCGCCAGCAGCTTGGCCCGACAGGGACAAGAGACCCAGTACTTC.

A few counts support this clonotype. The chain is built from TRBV2 and TRBJ2-1, with 11 nucleotides matching TRBD2. The V segment lost 3 bases and the J segment 7 bases; nucleotides outside the gene matches: 8. CDR1 is SNHLY and CDR2 is FYNNEI in the germline V gene. CDR3 length equals 16 residues. CDR3 nucleotides: TGTGCCAGCAGTGATAGACTAGCGGGAATACGGAATGAGCAGTTCTTC. Its protein is CASSDRLAGIRNEQFF.